This TCR beta chain was retrieved from a study of technical replicates of blood from several donors. This CDR3 region has 13 residues. The V gene end was trimmed by 6 bases and the J gene end by 10 bases; junction bases not matched to a gene: 3. From germline, CDR1 is LNHDA and CDR2 SQIVND (reference sequence). The table came from immunoSEQ multiplex PCR; TCRdb's copy has only in-frame clones and leaves some out. The sample lists roughly 80,000 clones; 85% to 95% were seen once. In its sample, this clone was seen once. Sequencing was carried out using T cells isolated from PBMCs. V is TRBV19 and J is TRBJ2-1, with 13 bases identical to TRBD2. The TCR sequence derives from a human donor in good health. CDR3 region: CASSGLAGDEQFF. CDR3 DNA: TGTGCCAGTAGCGGACTAGCGGGAGACGAGCAGTTCTTC.